The 16 T cell receptor beta chains presented below share a single source sample, sequenced in a study of blood T cell repertoires in COVID-19. Generated by immunoSEQ multiplex PCR, the TCRdb table keeps only in-frame clones and is missing some. The table has about 210,000 clones, around four fifths seen once; the top ten hold 4.5% to 5.5%. Sample: peripheral blood. The receptors derive from a woman between 65 and 79 years old with COVID-19, enrolled during active disease.

This clone has at least ten counts. The chain combines TRBV5-4 with TRBJ2-3; TRBD2 aligns across 10 bases. In germline, CDR1 is SGHNT, CDR2 YYREEE (reference sequence). V shed 0 bases and J 2 bases; nucleotides not matched to a gene: 3. This CDR3 is 16 amino acids long. CDR3 loop: CASSLVSGRHTDTQYF. The CDR3 nucleotides are TGTGCCAGCAGCTTGGTTAGCGGGAGGCACACAGATACGCAGTATTTT.

The chain combines TRBV6-5 with TRBJ1-2; 9 positions agree with TRBD1. The CDR3 is 16 residues long. The V segment lost 0 bases and the J segment 4 bases; nucleotides outside the gene matches: 6. The V gene's germline CDR1 is MNHEY and CDR2 SVGAGI. The CDR3 region has the DNA TGTGCCAGCAGTTACTCCGGACAGGGGCGCACCTATGGCTACACCTTC. Translation: CASSYSGQGRTYGYTF.

The chain couples TRBV7-9 to TRBJ1-2, with 9 bases that match TRBD1. The CDR3 totals 14 residues. The germline V gene has CDR1 SEHNR and CDR2 FQNEAQ (reference sequence). V trimming: 5 bases; J trimming: 6 bases; junction bases outside the gene matches: 7. DNA of the CDR3: TGTGCCAGCAGCCGAACCGGGACAGGGAATGGCTACACCTTC. This translates into CASSRTGTGNGYTF.

The rearrangement joins TRBV24-1 to TRBJ2-1; D unclear. The CDR3 covers 13 residues. The V end lost 6 bases, the J end lost 3 bases, and 8 bases lay between the germline ends. The germline V gene encodes CDR1 KGHDR and CDR2 SFDVKD. The CDR3 bases are TGTGCCACCAGTATACCGGGCTACAATGAGCAGTTCTTC. This translates into CATSIPGYNEQFF.

The CDR3 bases are TGTGCCAGCAGTGCCGCAGCAGGGTCCACTGGCTACACCTTC. Translated: CASSAAAGSTGYTF. The chain carries TRBV2 and TRBJ1-2; D possibly corresponds to TRBD1 (5 bases). This CDR3 comprises 14 residues. V lost 4 bases and J lost 7, with 16 bases in between. The germline CDR1 and CDR2 sequences are SNHLY and FYNNEI.

The chain has TRBV6-6 and TRBJ1-1; D possibly corresponds to TRBD1 (6 bases). Germline V gene lookup returns CDR1 MNHNY and CDR2 SVGAGI (reference sequence). Trimming removed 4 bases at V and 6 bases at J, with 12 bases between. CDR3 length: 13 residues. The CDR3 region is CASSSQGSAEAFF. The CDR3, as DNA: TGTGCCAGCAGTTCTCAGGGGTCGGCTGAAGCTTTCTTT.

The chain employs TRBV14 and TRBJ1-4; 10 bases align to TRBD1. CDR3 size: 17 residues. J was trimmed by 3 bases and V by 4 bases; bases with no gene match: 8. Germline CDR1 is SGHDN and CDR2 is FVKESK. Here the CDR3 DNA reads TGTGCCAGCAGCCCAGGGGACAGGGGAAGAGCTAATGAAAAACTGTTTTTT. Amino acids: CASSPGDRGRANEKLFF. Full variable domain (missing parts from reference TRBV14 and TRBJ1-4): EAGVTQFPSHSVIEKGQTVTLRCDPISGHDNLYWYRRVMGKEIKFLLHFVKESKQDESGMPNNRFLAERTGGTYSTLKVQPAELEDSGVYFCASSPGDRGRANEKLFFGSGTQLSVL.

This chain joins TRBV5-1 and TRBJ1-1; D unresolved. CDR3 length: 14 residues. Trimming removed 8 bases at V and 0 bases at J, with 14 bases between. Germline-derived CDR1 and CDR2 are SGHRS and YFSETQ. The CDR3 loop reads CASSQTVLNTEAFF. CDR3 in DNA: TGCGCCAGTTCACAAACCGTTCTGAACACTGAAGCTTTCTTT.

This sequence joins TRBV3-1 (or the pseudogene TRBV3-2) and TRBJ1-1; D possibly corresponds to TRBD1 (6 bases). V gave up 3 bases and J gave up 2 bases, with 13 bases separating them. The CDR3 covers 15 residues. CDR1 and CDR2 (germline): LGHDT, YNNKEL (reference sequence). CDR3 nucleotides: TGTGCCAGCAGCCAGCGAGGACAGATTAACACTGAAGCTTTCTTT. This gives the protein CASSQRGQINTEAFF.

Turning to this clone: The same CDR3 arises from other DNA sequences in this sample as well. This chain links TRBV4-3 with TRBJ2-1, with 9 positions matching TRBD1. This CDR3 region has 15 residues. Germline V CDR1 and CDR2: LGHNA, YSLEER. V lost 4 bases and J lost 0; bases outside the gene matches: 1. The CDR3 is CASSRDRDSYNEQFF. CDR3 nucleotide sequence: TGCGCCAGCAGCCGGGACAGGGACTCCTACAATGAGCAGTTCTTC.

This clone came up a few times. This chain connects TRBV19 to TRBJ1-5, with D tentatively TRBD1 (5 bases). Deletions cut 11 bases from V and 4 bases from J, with 18 bases between. The CDR3 totals 14 residues. Germline V CDR1 and CDR2: LNHDA, SQIVND (reference sequence). In nucleotides, the CDR3 is TGTGCCTGCGGGGTGGGGGGAAGGAATCAGCCCCAGCATTTT. Amino acids: CACGVGGRNQPQHF.

This clone has only one observation. This chain links TRBV2 with TRBJ1-5; TRBD1 agrees at 7 bases. V gave up 1 base and J gave up 6 bases; unmatched junction bases: 9. Germline lookup yields CDR1 SNHLY and CDR2 FYNNEI. The CDR3 length is 16 residues. Here the CDR3 DNA reads TGTGCCAGCAGTGAAGAGGGCCAGGGGGGAAGTCAGCCCCAGCATTTT. Amino acid sequence: CASSEEGQGGSQPQHF.

The rearrangement joins TRBV5-1 to TRBJ2-1; 8 nucleotides match TRBD1. Germline CDR1 is SGHRS and CDR2 is YFSETQ. The CDR3 sequence is 14 residues long. J lost 6 bases, V lost 3 bases, and 5 bases had no gene match. CDR3 protein: CASSSGTGPNEQFF. The CDR3 DNA is TGCGCCAGCAGCTCGGGGACAGGCCCCAATGAGCAGTTCTTC.

In DNA, the CDR3 is TGTGCCAGCAGAATAGCGGGAGCCGCGAACACCGGGGAGCTGTTTTTT. Translated: CASRIAGAANTGELFF. The genes are TRBV28 and TRBJ2-2; 9 positions match TRBD2. J lost 0 bases, V lost 6 bases, and 5 bases had no gene match. The CDR3 extends over 16 amino acids. Germline values: CDR1 MDHEN, CDR2 SYDVKM.

V usage is TRBV11-2 and J usage is TRBJ1-4; TRBD1 might be the D (6 bases). The CDR3 sequence is 16 residues long. Germline V CDR1 and CDR2: SGHAT, FQNNGV. Trimming shortened V by 5 bases and J by 0 bases, and 13 bases separated the two germline ends. The DNA of the CDR3 is TGTGCCAGCAGCACCAGGGGTTACGCAACTAATGAAAAACTGTTTTTT. Protein product: CASSTRGYATNEKLFF.

The DNA of the CDR3 is TGTGCCATCAGTAGAAATCAGGGGGCAGGCACTGAAGCTTTCTTT. Translation: CAISRNQGAGTEAFF. This chain joins TRBV10-3 and TRBJ1-1, with 8 bases fitting TRBD1. Per the germline V gene, CDR1 is ENHRY and CDR2 is SYGVKD. The CDR3 is made up of 15 amino acids. With V trimmed by 5 bases and J by 4 bases, 9 bases remained unmatched.